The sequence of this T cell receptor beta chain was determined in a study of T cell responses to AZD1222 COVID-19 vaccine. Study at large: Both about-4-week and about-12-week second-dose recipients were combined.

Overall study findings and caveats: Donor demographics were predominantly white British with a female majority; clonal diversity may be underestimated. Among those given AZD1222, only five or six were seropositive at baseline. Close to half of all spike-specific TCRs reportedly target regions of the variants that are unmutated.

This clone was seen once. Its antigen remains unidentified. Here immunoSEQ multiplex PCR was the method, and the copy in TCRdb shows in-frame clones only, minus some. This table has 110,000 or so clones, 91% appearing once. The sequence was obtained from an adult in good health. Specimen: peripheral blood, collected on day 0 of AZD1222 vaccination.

The CDR3 bases are TGCGCCAGCAGCTTGACTAGCGACATAACATACGAGCAGTACTTC. Protein product: CASSLTSDITYEQYF. The chain employs TRBV5-1 and TRBJ2-7, with 7 bases identical to TRBD2. Germline CDR1 and CDR2: SGHRS and YFSETQ. V lost 1 base, J lost 4 bases, and 8 bases stayed unmatched. The CDR3 covers 15 residues.